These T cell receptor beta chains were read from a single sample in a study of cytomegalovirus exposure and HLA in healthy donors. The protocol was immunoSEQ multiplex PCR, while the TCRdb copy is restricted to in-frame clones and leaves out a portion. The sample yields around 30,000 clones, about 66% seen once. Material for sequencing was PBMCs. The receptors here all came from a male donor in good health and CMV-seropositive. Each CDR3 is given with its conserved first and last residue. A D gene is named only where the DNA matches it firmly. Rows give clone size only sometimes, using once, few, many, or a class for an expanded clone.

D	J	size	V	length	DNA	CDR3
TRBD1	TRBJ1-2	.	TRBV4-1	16	TGCGCCAGCAGAGGAGGACAGGCGGGTTTCGTGTATGGCTACACCTTC	CASRGGQAGFVYGYTF
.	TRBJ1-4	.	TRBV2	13	TGTGCCAGCCGGGATACAGCTAATGAAAAACTGTTTTTT	CASRDTANEKLFF
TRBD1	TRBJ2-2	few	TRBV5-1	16	TGCGCCAGCCGGACCCTCGGGACAGGGAACACCGGGGAGCTGTTTTTT	CASRTLGTGNTGELFF
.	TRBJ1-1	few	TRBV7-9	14	TGTGCCAGCAGCTTACGGAGGGAAACGGCTGAAGCTTTCTTT	CASSLRRETAEAFF
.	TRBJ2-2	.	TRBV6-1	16	TGTGCCAGCAGTGAACGGAGGGGGCCGAACACCGGGGAGCTGTTTTTT	CASSERRGPNTGELFF
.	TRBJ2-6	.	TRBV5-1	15	TGCGCCAGCAGCTACGGGAACTCTGGGGCCAACGTCCTGACTTTC	CASSYGNSGANVLTF
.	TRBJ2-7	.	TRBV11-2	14	TGTGCCAGCAGCTTAGCGACTAGTCTCCACGAGCAGTACTTC	CASSLATSLHEQYF
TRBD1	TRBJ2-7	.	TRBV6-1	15	TGTGCCAGCAGCGAAGGGTGGGACAGGGGTCCCGAGCAGTACTTC	CASSEGWDRGPEQYF
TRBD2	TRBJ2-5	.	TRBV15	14	TGTGCCACCAGTCTAGCGGGAAAGGGAGAGACCCAGTACTTC	CATSLAGKGETQYF
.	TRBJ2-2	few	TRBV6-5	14	TGTGCCAGCAGTGAGTACAGCCCTACCGGGGAGCTGTTTTTT	CASSEYSPTGELFF
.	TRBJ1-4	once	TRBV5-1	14	TGCGCCAGCAGCTTGGAAGGACAAGGGGAAAAACTGTTTTTT	CASSLEGQGEKLFF
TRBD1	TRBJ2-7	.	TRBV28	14	TGTGCCAGCAGAGGCCGGACAGGGGCGGATGAGCAGTACTTC	CASRGRTGADEQYF
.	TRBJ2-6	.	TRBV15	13	TGTGCCACCAGCCCAGCTGGGGCCAACGTCCTGACTTTC	CATSPAGANVLTF
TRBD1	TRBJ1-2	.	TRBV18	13	TGTGCCAGCTCACAGACAGGGGAGAATGGCTACACCTTC	CASSQTGENGYTF
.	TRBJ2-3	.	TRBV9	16	TGTGCCAGCAGCGTAGGAGCGGCCGTGGTGGCAGATACGCAGTATTTT	CASSVGAAVVADTQYF
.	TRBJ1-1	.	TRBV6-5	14	TGTGCCAGCAGACCAAATCAGGGGAACACTGAAGCTTTCTTT	CASRPNQGNTEAFF
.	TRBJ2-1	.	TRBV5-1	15	TGCGCCAGCAGCCCCCCAGACGGGGCCTACAATGAGCAGTTCTTC	CASSPPDGAYNEQFF
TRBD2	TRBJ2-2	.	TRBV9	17	TGTGCCAGCAGCGTAGACCCTTCGCGGGAGAGAACCGGGGAGCTGTTTTTT	CASSVDPSRERTGELFF
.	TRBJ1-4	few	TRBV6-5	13	TGTGCCAGCAGGCGACAGTTAGATGAAAAACTGTTTTTT	CASRRQLDEKLFF
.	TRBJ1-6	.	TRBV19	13	TGTGCCAGTAGTATTCAGGTTAATTCACCCCTCCACTTT	CASSIQVNSPLHF
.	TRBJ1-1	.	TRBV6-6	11	TGTGCCAGCGGAGGGTACACTGAAGCTTTCTTT	CASGGYTEAFF
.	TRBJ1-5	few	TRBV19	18	TGTGCCAGTAGTATAGGGAACAGGGCCAGCTCGGGCGCTCAGCCCCAGCATTTT	CASSIGNRASSGAQPQHF
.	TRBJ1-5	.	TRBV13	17	TGTGCCAGCAGCTTAGGCCGAAGGGTAGGGAGGAATCAGCCCCAGCATTTT	CASSLGRRVGRNQPQHF
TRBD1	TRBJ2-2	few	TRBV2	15	TGTGCCAGCAGGGTCAGCAGGGGGCTTGCCGGGGAGCTGTTTTTT	CASRVSRGLAGELFF
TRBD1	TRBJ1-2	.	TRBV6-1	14	TGTGCCACCCTCTATAGGGGACAGGGGGACCGCTACACCTTC	CATLYRGQGDRYTF
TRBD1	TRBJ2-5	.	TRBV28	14	TGTGCCAGCAGTTTCCACAGGGGGCTGGAGACCCAGTACTTC	CASSFHRGLETQYF
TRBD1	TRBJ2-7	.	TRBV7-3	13	TGTGCCAGCAGCTTAGACAGGGGGCTTGAGCAGTACTTC	CASSLDRGLEQYF
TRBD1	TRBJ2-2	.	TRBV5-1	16	TGCGCCAGCAGCTTGTCCCTGGACAGGGCTACCGGGGAGCTGTTTTTT	CASSLSLDRATGELFF
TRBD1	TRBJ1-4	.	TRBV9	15	TGTGCCAGCACCCGGCAGGGGGGTTCTAATGAAAAACTGTTTTTT	CASTRQGGSNEKLFF
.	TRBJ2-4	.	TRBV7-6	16	TGTGCCAGCAGCTTTCACGACAGGCTAGCCAAAAACATTCAGTACTTC	CASSFHDRLAKNIQYF
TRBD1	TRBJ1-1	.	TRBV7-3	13	TGTGCCAGCAAACAGGGGGTCAACACTGAAGCTTTCTTT	CASKQGVNTEAFF
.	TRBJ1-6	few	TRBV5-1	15	TGCGCCAGCAGCCGGCTCGGGGTCCAGAATTCACCCCTCCACTTT	CASSRLGVQNSPLHF
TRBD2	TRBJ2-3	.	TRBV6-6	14	TGTGCCACCCGTTCGGGGGGGACCACAGATACGCAGTATTTT	CATRSGGTTDTQYF
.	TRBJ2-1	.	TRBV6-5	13	TGTGCCAGCCGCCCATTGGGGCGGAATGAGCAGTTCTTC	CASRPLGRNEQFF
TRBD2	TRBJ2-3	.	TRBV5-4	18	TGTGCCAGCAGCTTGGAGATGGCGGCGGGAGGCCACACAGATACGCAGTATTTT	CASSLEMAAGGHTDTQYF
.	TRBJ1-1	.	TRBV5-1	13	TGCGCCAGCAGTAAAACAGGTAACACTGAAGCTTTCTTT	CASSKTGNTEAFF
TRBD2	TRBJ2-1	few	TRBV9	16	TGTGCCAGCAGCGTAGCGGGAGGCGGGGCAAACAATGAGCAGTTCTTC	CASSVAGGGANNEQFF
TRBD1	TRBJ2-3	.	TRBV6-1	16	TGTGCCAGCAGTGTAGGACAGGGTCAAGGCACAGATACGCAGTATTTT	CASSVGQGQGTDTQYF
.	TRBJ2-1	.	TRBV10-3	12	TGTGCCATCAGTGCCTCTACCCTTGAGCAGTTCTTC	CAISASTLEQFF
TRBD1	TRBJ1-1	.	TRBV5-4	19	TGTGCCAGCAGCTTGGAGGGGGCAGGGGCCGCCCTTGGGGGCACTGAAGCTTTCTTT	CASSLEGAGAALGGTEAFF
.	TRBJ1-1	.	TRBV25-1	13	TGTGCCACTGCGACGGGGATGAACACTGAAGCTTTCTTT	CATATGMNTEAFF